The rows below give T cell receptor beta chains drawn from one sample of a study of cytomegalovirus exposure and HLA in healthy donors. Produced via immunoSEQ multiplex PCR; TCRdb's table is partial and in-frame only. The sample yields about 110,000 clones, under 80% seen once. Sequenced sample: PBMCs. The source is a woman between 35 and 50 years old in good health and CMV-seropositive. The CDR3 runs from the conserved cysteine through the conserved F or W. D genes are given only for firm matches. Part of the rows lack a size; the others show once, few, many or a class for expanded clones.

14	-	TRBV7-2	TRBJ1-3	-	CASSRRGSGNTIYF	TGTGCCAGCAGTAGGAGGGGCTCTGGAAACACCATATATTTT
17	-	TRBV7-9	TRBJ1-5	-	CSSSLSSGTPSNQPQHF	TGTTCCAGCAGCTTAAGTTCGGGGACTCCTAGCAATCAGCCCCAGCATTTT
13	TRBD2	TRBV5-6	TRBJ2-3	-	CASSWTSRDTQYF	TGTGCCAGCAGCTGGACTAGCAGGGATACGCAGTATTTT
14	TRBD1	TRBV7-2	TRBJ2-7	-	CASSVNGQGYEQYF	TGTGCCAGCAGCGTGAACGGACAGGGCTACGAGCAGTACTTC
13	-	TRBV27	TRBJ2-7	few	CASSLSGQGKQYF	TGTGCCAGCAGTTTATCAGGGCAGGGAAAGCAGTACTTC
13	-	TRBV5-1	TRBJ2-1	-	CASSLVGPNEQFF	TGCGCCAGCAGCTTAGTTGGGCCCAATGAGCAGTTCTTC
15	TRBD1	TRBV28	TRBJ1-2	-	CASSQGRGQGYGYTF	TGTGCCAGCAGTCAAGGAAGGGGACAGGGTTATGGCTACACCTTC
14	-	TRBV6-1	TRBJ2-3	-	CASRRRWTGNTQYF	TGTGCCAGCAGAAGGCGGTGGACGGGGAATACGCAGTATTTT
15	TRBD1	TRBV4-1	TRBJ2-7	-	CASSQERTGVREQYF	TGCGCCAGCAGCCAAGAGCGGACAGGGGTACGCGAGCAGTACTTC
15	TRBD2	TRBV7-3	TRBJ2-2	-	CASSLAGGRTGELFF	TGTGCCAGCAGCTTGGCGGGGGGGCGAACCGGGGAGCTGTTTTTT
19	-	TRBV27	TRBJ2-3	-	CASSLSVSLSTPSTDTQYF	TGTGCCAGCAGTTTATCCGTCTCCCTTAGCACACCTAGCACAGATACGCAGTATTTT
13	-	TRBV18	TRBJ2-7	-	CASSPEQGYEQYF	TGTGCCAGCTCACCTGAACAGGGTTACGAGCAGTACTTC
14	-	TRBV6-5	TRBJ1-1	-	CASSSGIHKDGAFF	TGTGCCAGCAGTTCCGGGATTCACAAGGATGGAGCTTTCTTT
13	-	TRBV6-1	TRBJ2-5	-	CASRLQNQETQYF	TGTGCCAGCAGACTACAAAATCAAGAGACCCAGTACTTC
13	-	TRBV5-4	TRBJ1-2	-	CASSLVGGYGYTF	TGTGCCAGCAGCTTGGTGGGGGGCTATGGCTACACCTTC
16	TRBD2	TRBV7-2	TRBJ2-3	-	CASSPRGGQVADTQYF	TGTGCCAGCAGTCCGCGGGGGGGTCAGGTTGCAGATACGCAGTATTTT
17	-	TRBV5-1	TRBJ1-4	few	CASSLGPSGTSNEKLFF	TGCGCCAGCAGCTTGGGCCCCTCGGGGACATCCAATGAAAAACTGTTTTTT
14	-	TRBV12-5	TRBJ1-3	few	CASGLSGATLTIYF	TGTGCTAGTGGTTTGAGTGGGGCAACGCTCACCATATATTTT
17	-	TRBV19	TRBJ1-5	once	CASSIAGRGYSNQPQHF	TGTGCCAGTAGTATAGCAGGGCGGGGTTATAGCAATCAGCCCCAGCATTTT
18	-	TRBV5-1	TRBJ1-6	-	CASSLVGDTSSYNSPLHF	TGCGCCAGCAGCTTGGTAGGGGACACAAGCTCCTATAATTCACCCCTCCACTTT
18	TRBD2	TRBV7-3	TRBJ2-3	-	CASSLTASGGASTDTQYF	TGTGCCAGCAGCTTAACGGCTAGCGGGGGGGCCTCCACAGATACGCAGTATTTT
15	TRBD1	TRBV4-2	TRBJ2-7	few	CASSPWDSQGYEQYF	TGTGCCAGCAGTCCCTGGGACAGTCAAGGCTACGAGCAGTACTTC
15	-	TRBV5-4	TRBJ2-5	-	CASSRDISPQETQYF	TGTGCCAGCAGCCGGGACATAAGCCCTCAAGAGACCCAGTACTTC
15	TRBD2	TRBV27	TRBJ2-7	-	CASSFMGGGIYEQYF	TGTGCCAGCAGTTTTATGGGCGGGGGAATTTACGAGCAGTACTTC
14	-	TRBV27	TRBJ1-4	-	CAITLGGPNEKLFF	TGTGCCATCACCTTAGGGGGTCCAAATGAAAAACTGTTTTTT
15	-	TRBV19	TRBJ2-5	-	CASSMPAGGQETQYF	TGTGCCAGTAGTATGCCGGCTGGAGGCCAAGAGACCCAGTACTTC
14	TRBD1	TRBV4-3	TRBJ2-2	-	CASSQGQGFGELFF	TGCGCCAGCAGCCAGGGACAGGGGTTCGGGGAGCTGTTTTTT
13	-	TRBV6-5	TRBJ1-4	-	CASSSTVNEKLFF	TGTGCCAGCAGTAGTACAGTTAATGAAAAACTGTTTTTT
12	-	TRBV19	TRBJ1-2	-	CATVTGNYGYTF	TGTGCTACTGTCACAGGGAACTATGGCTACACCTTC
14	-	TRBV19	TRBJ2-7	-	CATRRGGSSYEQYF	TGTGCCACTAGGAGAGGTGGGAGCTCCTACGAGCAGTACTTC
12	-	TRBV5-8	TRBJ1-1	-	CASTGGSTEAFF	TGTGCCAGCACCGGGGGGAGTACTGAAGCTTTCTTT
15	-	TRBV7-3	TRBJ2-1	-	CASSFIGSSYNEQFF	TGTGCCAGCAGCTTTATAGGGAGCTCCTACAATGAGCAGTTCTTC
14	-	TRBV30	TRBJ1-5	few	CAWSFTGRGQPQHF	TGTGCCTGGAGTTTCACAGGGCGAGGTCAGCCCCAGCATTTT
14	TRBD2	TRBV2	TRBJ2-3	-	CASSDGGWTDTQYF	TGTGCCAGCAGTGACGGGGGGTGGACAGATACGCAGTATTTT
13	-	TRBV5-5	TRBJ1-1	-	CASSFSGDTEAFF	TGTGCCAGCAGCTTTTCGGGGGACACTGAAGCTTTCTTT
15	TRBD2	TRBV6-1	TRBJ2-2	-	CASIKLARNTGELFF	TGTGCCAGCATCAAACTAGCGAGGAACACCGGGGAGCTGTTTTTT
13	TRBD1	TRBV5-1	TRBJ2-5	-	CASSLVTGGTQYF	TGCGCCAGCAGCTTGGTGACAGGGGGGACCCAGTACTTC
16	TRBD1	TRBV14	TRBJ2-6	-	CASSQGQGSGANVLTF	TGTGCCAGCAGCCAAGGACAGGGCTCTGGGGCCAACGTCCTGACTTTC
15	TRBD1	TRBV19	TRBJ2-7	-	CASSIRRDRVYEQYF	TGTGCCAGTAGTATAAGGAGGGACAGGGTCTACGAGCAGTACTTC
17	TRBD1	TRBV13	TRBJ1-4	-	CASSSGQGVGGYEKLFF	TGTGCCAGCAGCTCCGGACAGGGAGTCGGGGGATATGAAAAACTGTTTTTT
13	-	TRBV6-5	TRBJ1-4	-	CASSGGVHEKLFF	TGTGCCAGCAGTGGGGGGGTGCATGAAAAACTGTTTTTT
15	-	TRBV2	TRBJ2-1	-	CASSVSGTSYNEQFF	TGTGCCAGCAGTGTATCCGGGACTTCCTACAATGAGCAGTTCTTC
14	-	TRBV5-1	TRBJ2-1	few	CASSWMGLNNEQFF	TGCGCCAGCAGCTGGATGGGGCTAAACAATGAGCAGTTCTTC
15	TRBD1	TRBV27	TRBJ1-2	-	CASSFRTGGDYGYTF	TGTGCCAGCAGTTTCCGGACAGGGGGGGACTATGGCTACACCTTC
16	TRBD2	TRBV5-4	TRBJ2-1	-	CASSLYGGRSYNEQFF	TGTGCCAGCAGCTTGTACGGCGGGAGAAGTTACAATGAGCAGTTCTTC
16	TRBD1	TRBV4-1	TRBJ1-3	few	CASSQLGTGVGNTIYF	TGCGCCAGCAGCCAGCTGGGGACAGGGGTTGGAAACACCATATATTTT
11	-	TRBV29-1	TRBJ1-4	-	CSVLRNEKLFF	TGCAGCGTTCTGCGAAATGAAAAACTGTTTTTT
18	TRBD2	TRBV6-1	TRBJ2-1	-	CASSESGSGVSSYNEQFF	TGTGCCAGCAGTGAATCCGGTAGCGGGGTCTCCTCGTACAATGAGCAGTTCTTC
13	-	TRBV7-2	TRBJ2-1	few	CASSQQLYNEQFF	TGTGCCAGCAGCCAGCAACTATACAATGAGCAGTTCTTC
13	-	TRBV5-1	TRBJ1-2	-	CASSPDRGGGYTF	TGCGCCAGCAGCCCCGATAGGGGAGGAGGCTACACCTTC
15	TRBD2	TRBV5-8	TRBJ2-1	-	CASRGGRARSNEQFF	TGTGCCAGCAGGGGCGGGAGGGCCAGAAGCAATGAGCAGTTCTTC
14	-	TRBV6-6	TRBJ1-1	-	CASSYSEQVTEAFF	TGTGCCAGCAGTTACTCGGAACAGGTGACTGAAGCTTTCTTT
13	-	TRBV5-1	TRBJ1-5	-	CASRWGDNQPQHF	TGCGCCAGCAGGTGGGGAGACAATCAGCCCCAGCATTTT
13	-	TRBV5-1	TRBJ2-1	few	CATARSSYNEQFF	TGCGCCACCGCCCGGAGCTCCTACAATGAGCAGTTCTTC
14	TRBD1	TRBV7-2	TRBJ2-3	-	CASSLDRGTDTQYF	TGTGCCAGCAGCTTAGACAGGGGGACAGATACGCAGTATTTT
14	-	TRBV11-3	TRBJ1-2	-	CASKRVGVCYGYTF	TGTGCCAGCAAACGGGTCGGGGTCTGCTATGGCTACACCTTC
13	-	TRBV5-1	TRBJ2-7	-	CASRTGNSYEQYF	TGCGCCAGCAGGACAGGAAATTCCTACGAGCAGTACTTC
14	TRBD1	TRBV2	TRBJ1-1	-	CASTGQLGVTEAFF	TGTGCCAGCACGGGACAGCTTGGGGTCACTGAAGCTTTCTTT
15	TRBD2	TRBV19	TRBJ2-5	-	CASSMSGSGKETQYF	TGTGCCAGTAGTATGAGTGGTAGCGGGAAAGAGACCCAGTACTTC